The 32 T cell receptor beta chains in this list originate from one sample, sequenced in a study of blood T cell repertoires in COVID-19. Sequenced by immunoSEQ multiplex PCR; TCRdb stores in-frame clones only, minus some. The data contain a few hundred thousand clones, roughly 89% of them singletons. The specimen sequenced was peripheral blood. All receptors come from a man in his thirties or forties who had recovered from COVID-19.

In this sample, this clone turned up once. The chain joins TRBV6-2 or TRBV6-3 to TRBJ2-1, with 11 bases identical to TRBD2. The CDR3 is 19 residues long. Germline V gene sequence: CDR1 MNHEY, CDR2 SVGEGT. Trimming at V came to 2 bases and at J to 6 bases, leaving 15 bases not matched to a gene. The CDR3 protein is CASSYNARTGTSGPNEQFF. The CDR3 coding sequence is TGTGCCAGCAGTTACAACGCCCGGACCGGGACTAGCGGTCCCAATGAGCAGTTCTTC.

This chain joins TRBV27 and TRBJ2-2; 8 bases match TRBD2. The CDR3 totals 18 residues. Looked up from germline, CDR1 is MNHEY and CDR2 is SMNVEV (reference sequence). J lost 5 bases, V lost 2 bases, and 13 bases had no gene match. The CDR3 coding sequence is TGTGCCAGCAGTTTAACCTCGTACGGGGGGGCGTTAACCGGGGAGCTGTTTTTT. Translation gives CASSLTSYGGALTGELFF.

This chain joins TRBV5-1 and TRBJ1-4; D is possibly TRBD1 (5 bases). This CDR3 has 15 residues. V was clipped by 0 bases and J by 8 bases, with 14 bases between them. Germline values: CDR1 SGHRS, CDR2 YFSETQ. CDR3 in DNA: TGCGCCAGCAGCTTGGCCGGTAGGGGAGGGGAAAAACTGTTTTTT. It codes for CASSLAGRGGEKLFF.

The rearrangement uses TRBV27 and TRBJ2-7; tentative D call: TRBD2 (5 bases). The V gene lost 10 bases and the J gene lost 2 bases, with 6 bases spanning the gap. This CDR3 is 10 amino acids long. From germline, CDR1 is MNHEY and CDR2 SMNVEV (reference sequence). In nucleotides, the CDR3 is TGTGCCACCGGGGCCTACGAGCAGTACTTC. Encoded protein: CATGAYEQYF.

CDR3 region: CASSWYRGSLTGANVLTF. The CDR3 nucleotides read TGCGCCAGCAGCTGGTACAGGGGCTCCCTCACTGGGGCCAACGTCCTGACTTTC. This sequence joins TRBV5-1 and TRBJ2-6; 7 nucleotides agree with TRBD1. In germline, CDR1 is SGHRS, CDR2 YFSETQ. The CDR3 spans 18 residues. The trim removed 3 bases at V and 2 bases at J, leaving 11 bases unmatched.

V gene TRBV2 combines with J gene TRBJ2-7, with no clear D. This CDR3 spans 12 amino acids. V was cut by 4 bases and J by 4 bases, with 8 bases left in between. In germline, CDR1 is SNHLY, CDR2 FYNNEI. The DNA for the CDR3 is TGTGCCAGCAGTGGGTCGGTTTACGAGCAGTACTTC. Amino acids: CASSGSVYEQYF. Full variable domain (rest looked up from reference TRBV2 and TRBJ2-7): EPEVTQTPSHQVTQMGQEVILRCVPISNHLYFYWYRQILGQKVEFLVSFYNNEISEKSEIFDDQFSVERPDGSNFTLKIRSTKLEDSAMYFCASSGSVYEQYFGPGTRLTVT.

DNA for the CDR3: TGTGCCAGCAGCCAAGAAGTAAGCAAGGGACTCTTATTTGATACGCAGTATTTT. As protein: CASSQEVSKGLLFDTQYF. The chain joins TRBV3-1 (or the pseudogene TRBV3-2) to TRBJ2-3, with D possibly being TRBD2 (6 bases). Between the trimmed V and J ends, which lost 0 bases and 6 bases, there was a span of 22 bases. The CDR3 runs to 18 residues. Germline V gene sequence: CDR1 LGHDT, CDR2 YNNKEL (reference sequence).

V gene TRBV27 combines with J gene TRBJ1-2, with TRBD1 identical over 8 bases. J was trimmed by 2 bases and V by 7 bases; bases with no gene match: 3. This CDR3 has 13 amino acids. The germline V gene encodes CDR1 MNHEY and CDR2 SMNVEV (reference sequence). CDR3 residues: CASTNRGNYGYTF. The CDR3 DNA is TGTGCCAGCACCAACAGGGGGAACTATGGCTACACCTTC.

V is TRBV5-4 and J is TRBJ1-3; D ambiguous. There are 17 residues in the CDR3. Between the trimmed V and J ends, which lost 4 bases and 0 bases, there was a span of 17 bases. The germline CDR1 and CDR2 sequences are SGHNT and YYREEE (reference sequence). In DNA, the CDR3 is TGTGCCAGCAGCATTGGCCGTGTCAGCGGCTCTGGAAACACCATATATTTT. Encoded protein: CASSIGRVSGSGNTIYF. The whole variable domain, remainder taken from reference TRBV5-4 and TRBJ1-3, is ETGVTQSPTHLIKTRGQQVTLRCSSQSGHNTVSWYQQALGQGPQFIFQYYREEENGRGNFPPRFSGLQFPNYSSELNVNALELDDSALYLCASSIGRVSGSGNTIYFGEGSWLTVV.

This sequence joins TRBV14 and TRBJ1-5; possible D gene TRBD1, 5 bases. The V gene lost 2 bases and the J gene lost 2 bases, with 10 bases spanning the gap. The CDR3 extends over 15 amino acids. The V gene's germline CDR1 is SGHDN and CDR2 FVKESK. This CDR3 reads CASSQLGQGNQPQHF. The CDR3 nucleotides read TGTGCCAGCAGCCAACTCGGACAAGGCAATCAGCCCCAGCATTTT.

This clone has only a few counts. The CDR3 DNA reads as TGTGCCAGCAGCTTAGTCCCAGACTACTATGGCTACACCTTC. Translated, it gives CASSLVPDYYGYTF. The V call is TRBV7-9, the J call TRBJ1-2; D gene ambiguous. Germline V gene lookup returns CDR1 SEHNR and CDR2 FQNEAQ (reference sequence). The ends were cut back, 1 base at V and 3 bases at J, with 9 bases in the middle. The CDR3 has 14 amino acids.

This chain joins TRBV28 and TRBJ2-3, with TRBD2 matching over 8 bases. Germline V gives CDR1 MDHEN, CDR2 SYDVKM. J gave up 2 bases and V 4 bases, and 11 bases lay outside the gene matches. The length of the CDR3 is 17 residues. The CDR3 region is CASSSSLAGPPTDTQYF. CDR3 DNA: TGTGCCAGCAGTTCATCTCTAGCGGGTCCCCCCACAGATACGCAGTATTTT. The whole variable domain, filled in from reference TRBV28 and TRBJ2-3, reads DVKVTQSSRYLVKRTGEKVFLECVQDMDHENMFWYRQDPGLGLRLIYFSYDVKMKEKGDIPEGYSVSREKKERFSLILESASTNQTSMYLCASSSSLAGPPTDTQYFGPGTRLTVL.

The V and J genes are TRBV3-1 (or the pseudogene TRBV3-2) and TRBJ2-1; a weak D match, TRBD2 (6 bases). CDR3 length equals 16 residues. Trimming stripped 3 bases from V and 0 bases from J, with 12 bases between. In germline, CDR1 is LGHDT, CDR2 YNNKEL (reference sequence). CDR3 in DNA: TGTGCCAGCAGCCAGGTGGGGGGTAGCTCCTACAATGAGCAGTTCTTC. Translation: CASSQVGGSSYNEQFF.

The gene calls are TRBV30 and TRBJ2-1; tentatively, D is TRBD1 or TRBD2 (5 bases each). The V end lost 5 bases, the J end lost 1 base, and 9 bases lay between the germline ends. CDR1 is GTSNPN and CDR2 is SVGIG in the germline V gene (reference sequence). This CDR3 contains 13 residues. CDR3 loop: CAWGRQSYNEQFF. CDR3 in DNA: TGTGCCTGGGGGAGACAGTCCTACAATGAGCAGTTCTTC.

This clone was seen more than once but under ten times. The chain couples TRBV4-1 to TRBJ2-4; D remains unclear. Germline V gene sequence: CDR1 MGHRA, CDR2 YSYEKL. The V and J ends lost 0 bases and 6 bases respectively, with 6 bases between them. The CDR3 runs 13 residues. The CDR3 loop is CASSQDRRNIQYF. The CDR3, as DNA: TGCGCCAGCAGCCAAGATCGGAGAAACATTCAGTACTTC.

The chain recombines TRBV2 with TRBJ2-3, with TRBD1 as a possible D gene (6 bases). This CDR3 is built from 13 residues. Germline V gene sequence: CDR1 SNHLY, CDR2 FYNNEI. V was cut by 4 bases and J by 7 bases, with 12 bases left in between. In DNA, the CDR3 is TGTGCCAGCAGTGTAGGGGGTGGGCATACGCAGTATTTT. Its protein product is CASSVGGGHTQYF.

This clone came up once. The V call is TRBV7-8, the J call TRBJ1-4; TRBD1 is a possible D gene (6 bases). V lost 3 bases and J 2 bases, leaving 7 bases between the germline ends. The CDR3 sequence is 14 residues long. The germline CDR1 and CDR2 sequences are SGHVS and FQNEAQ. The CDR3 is CASSFQGTNEKLFF. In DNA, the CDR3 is TGTGCCAGCAGCTTCCAGGGGACTAATGAAAAACTGTTTTTT.

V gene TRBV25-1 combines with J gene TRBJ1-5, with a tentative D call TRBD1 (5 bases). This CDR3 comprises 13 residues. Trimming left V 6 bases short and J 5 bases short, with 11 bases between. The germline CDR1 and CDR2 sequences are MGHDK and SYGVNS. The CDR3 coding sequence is TGTGCCAGCAGACTTGGGGCTGATCAGCCCCAGCATTTT. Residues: CASRLGADQPQHF. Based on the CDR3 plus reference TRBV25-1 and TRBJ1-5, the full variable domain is EADIYQTPRYLVIGTGKKITLECSQTMGHDKMYWYQQDPGMELHLIHYSYGVNSTEKGDLSSESTVSRIRTEHFPLTLESARPSHTSQYLCASRLGADQPQHFGDGTRLSIL.

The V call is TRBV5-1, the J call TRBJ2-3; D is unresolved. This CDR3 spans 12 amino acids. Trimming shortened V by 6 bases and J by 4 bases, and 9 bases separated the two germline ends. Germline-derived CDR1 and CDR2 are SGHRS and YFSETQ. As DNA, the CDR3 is TGCGCCAGCACCCAGTTTTCAGATACGCAGTATTTT. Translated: CASTQFSDTQYF. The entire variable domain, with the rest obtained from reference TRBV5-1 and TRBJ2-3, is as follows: KAGVTQTPRYLIKTRGQQVTLSCSPISGHRSVSWYQQTPGQGLQFLFEYFSETQRNKGNFPGRFSGRQFSNSRSEMNVSTLELGDSALYLCASTQFSDTQYFGPGTRLTVL.

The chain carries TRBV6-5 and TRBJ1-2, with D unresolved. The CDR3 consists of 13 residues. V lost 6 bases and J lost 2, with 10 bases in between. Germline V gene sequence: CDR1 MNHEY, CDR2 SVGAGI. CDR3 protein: CASSRRTNYGYTF. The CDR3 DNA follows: TGTGCCAGCAGCCGGAGGACGAACTATGGCTACACCTTC.

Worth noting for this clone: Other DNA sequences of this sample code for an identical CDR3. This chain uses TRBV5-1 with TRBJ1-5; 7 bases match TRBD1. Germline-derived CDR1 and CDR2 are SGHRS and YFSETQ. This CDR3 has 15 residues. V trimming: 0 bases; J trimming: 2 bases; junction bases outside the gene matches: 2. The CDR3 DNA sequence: TGCGCCAGCAGCTTGGGACAGGGCGGCAATCAGCCCCAGCATTTT. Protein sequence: CASSLGQGGNQPQHF.

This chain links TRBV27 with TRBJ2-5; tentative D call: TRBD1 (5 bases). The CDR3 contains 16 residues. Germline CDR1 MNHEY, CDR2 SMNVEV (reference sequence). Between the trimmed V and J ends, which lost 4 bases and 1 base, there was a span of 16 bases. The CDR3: CASSWGRARPQETQYF. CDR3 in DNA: TGTGCCAGCAGTTGGGGCCGGGCGCGGCCCCAAGAGACCCAGTACTTC.

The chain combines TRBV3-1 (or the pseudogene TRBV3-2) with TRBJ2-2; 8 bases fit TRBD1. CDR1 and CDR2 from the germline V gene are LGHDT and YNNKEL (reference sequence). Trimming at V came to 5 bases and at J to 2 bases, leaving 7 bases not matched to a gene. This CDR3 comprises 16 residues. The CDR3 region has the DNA TGTGCCAGCAGCGGGGTCGGGACAGGTAACACCGGGGAGCTGTTTTTT. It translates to CASSGVGTGNTGELFF.

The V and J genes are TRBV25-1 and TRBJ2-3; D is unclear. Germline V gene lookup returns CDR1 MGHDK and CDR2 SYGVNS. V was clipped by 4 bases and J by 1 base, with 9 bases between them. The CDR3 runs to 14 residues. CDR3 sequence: CASSVQGGTDTQYF. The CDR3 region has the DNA TGTGCCAGCAGTGTGCAAGGAGGCACAGATACGCAGTATTTT.

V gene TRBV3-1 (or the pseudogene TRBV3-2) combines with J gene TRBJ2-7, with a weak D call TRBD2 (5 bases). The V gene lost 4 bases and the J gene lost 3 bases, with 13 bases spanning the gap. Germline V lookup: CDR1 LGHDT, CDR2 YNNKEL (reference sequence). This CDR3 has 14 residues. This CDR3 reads CASSPADGDYEQYF. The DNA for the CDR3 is TGTGCCAGCAGCCCTGCGGACGGGGACTACGAGCAGTACTTC.

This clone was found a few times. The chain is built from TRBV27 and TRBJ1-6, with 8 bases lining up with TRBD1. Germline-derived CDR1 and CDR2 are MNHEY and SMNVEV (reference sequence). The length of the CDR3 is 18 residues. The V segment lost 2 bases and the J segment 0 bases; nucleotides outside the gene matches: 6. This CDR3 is CASSLTGQGGSYNSPLHF. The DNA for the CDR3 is TGTGCCAGCAGTTTAACTGGACAGGGCGGCTCCTATAATTCACCCCTCCACTTT.

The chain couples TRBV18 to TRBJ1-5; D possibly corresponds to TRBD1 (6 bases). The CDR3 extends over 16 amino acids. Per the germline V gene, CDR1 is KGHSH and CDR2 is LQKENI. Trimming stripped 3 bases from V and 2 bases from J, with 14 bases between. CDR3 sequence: CASSPAAGDGNQPQHF. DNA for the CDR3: TGTGCCAGCTCACCCGCGGCAGGGGATGGCAATCAGCCCCAGCATTTT.

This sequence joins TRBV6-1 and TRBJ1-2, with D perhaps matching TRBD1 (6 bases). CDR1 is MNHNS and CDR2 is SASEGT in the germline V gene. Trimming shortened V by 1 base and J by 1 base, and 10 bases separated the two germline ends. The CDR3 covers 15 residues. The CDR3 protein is CASSEGTVFNYGYTF. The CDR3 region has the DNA TGTGCCAGCAGTGAAGGGACAGTATTTAACTATGGCTACACCTTC.

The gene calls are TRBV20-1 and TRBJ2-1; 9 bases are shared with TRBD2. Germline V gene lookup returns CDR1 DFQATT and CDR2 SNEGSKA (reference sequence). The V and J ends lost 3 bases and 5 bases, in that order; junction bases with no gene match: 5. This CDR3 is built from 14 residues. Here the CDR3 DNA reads TGCAGTGCTAGTCCAGCGGGGGGCCACAATGAGCAGTTCTTC. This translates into CSASPAGGHNEQFF.

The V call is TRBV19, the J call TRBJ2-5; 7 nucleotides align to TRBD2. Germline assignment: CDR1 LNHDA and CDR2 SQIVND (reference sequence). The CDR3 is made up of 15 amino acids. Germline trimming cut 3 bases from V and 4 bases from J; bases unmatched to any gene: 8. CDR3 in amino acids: CASSMSWTRRETQYF. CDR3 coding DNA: TGTGCCAGTAGTATGTCCTGGACTAGGCGAGAGACCCAGTACTTC.

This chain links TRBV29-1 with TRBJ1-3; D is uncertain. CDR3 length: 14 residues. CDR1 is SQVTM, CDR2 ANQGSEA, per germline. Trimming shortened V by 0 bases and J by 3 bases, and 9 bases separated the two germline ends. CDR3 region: CSVEEMGDGNTIYF. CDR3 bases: TGCAGCGTTGAAGAAATGGGAGATGGAAACACCATATATTTT.

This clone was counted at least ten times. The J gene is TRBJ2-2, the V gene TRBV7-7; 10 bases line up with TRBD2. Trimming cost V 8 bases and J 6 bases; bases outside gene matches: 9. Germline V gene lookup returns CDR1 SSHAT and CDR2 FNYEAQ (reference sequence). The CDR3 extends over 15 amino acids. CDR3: CASGRERGGPGELFF. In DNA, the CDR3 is TGTGCCAGCGGACGGGAGCGGGGGGGCCCCGGGGAGCTGTTTTTT.